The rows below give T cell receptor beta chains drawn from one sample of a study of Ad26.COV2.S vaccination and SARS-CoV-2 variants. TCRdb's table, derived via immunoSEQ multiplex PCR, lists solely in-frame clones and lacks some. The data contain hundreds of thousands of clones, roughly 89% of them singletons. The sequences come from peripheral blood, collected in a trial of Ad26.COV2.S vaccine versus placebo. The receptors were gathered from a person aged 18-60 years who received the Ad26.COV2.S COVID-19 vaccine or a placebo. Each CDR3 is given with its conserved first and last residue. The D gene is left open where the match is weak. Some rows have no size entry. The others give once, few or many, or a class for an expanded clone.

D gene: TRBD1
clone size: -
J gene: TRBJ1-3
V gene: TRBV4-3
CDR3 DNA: TGCGCCAGCAGCCGTTTTGCAGGGGGCTCTGGAAACACCATATATTTT
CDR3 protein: CASSRFAGGSGNTIYF

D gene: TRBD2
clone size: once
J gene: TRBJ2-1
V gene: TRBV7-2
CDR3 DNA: TGTGCCAGCAGCCCACTCCTAGATAGCGGGGACAATGAGCAGTTCTTC
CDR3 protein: CASSPLLDSGDNEQFF

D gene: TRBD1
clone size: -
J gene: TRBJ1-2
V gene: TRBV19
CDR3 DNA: TGTGCCAGTAGACCCGGACAGGGGGCCGGCTACACCTTC
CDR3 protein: CASRPGQGAGYTF

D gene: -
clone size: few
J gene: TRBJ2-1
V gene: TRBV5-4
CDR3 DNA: TGTGCCAGCAGCTTGGAGGATGAGCAGTTCTTC
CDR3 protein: CASSLEDEQFF

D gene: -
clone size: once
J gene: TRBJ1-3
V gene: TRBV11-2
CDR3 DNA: TGTGCCAGCAGCTTAAGAGGAGCGGGTTCCTTTGGAAACACCATATATTTT
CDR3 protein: CASSLRGAGSFGNTIYF

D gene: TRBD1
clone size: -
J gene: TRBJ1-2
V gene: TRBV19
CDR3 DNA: TGTGCCAGTAGTATAGGGGACAGGGGGCCGAATGGCTACACCTTC
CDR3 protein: CASSIGDRGPNGYTF

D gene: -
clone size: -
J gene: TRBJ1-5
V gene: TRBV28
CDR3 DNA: TGTGCCAGCACCCCCTTGGGTGGACTAGGCACTTATAGCAATCAGCCCCAGCATTTT
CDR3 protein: CASTPLGGLGTYSNQPQHF

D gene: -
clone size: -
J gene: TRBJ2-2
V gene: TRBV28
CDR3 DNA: TGTGCCAGCAGTCCCGCATTACTAACCGGGGAGCTGTTTTTT
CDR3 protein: CASSPALLTGELFF

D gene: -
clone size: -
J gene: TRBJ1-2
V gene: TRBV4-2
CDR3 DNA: TGTGCCAGCAGCCAAGAGGGTTTTCAGGGCAGGTATGGCTACACCTTC
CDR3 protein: CASSQEGFQGRYGYTF

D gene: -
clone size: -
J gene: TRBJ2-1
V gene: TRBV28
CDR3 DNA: TGTGCCAGCAGTTTAAGCGGGTCTAACAATGAGCAGTTCTTC
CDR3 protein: CASSLSGSNNEQFF

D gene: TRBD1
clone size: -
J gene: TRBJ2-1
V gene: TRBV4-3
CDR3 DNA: TGCGCCAGCAGCCAAGACGGGACAGGGTCTTACAATGAGCAGTTCTTC
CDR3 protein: CASSQDGTGSYNEQFF

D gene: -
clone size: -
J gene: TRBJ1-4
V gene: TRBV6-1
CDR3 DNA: TGTGCCAGCAGTGCTAATGAAAAACTGTTTTTT
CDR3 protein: CASSANEKLFF

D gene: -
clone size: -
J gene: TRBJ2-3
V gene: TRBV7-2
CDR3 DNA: TGTGCCAGCAGCCCCAGTTTCGGCACAGATACGCAGTATTTT
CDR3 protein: CASSPSFGTDTQYF

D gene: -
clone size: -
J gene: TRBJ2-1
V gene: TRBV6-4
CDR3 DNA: TGTGCCAGCAGTGACACGGACAGTACCTACAATGAGCAGTTCTTC
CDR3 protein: CASSDTDSTYNEQFF

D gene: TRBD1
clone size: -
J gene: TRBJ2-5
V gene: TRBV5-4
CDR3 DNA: TGTGCCAGCAGCGTGACAGGGGCTGAGACCCAGTACTTC
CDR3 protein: CASSVTGAETQYF

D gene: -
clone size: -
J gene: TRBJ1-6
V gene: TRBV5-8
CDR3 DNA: TGTGCCAGCAGAGGCGGTAGGGGAAATAATTCACCCCTCCACTTT
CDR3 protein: CASRGGRGNNSPLHF

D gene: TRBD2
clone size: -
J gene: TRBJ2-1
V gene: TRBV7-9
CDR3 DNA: TGTGCCAGCAGCTTAGCGTTGGGACTAGCTTCTTACAATGAGCAGTTCTTC
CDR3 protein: CASSLALGLASYNEQFF

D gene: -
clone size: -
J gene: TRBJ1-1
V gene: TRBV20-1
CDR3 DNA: TGCAGTGCTAGTGGGACCAATGAGAACACTGAAGCTTTCTTT
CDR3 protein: CSASGTNENTEAFF

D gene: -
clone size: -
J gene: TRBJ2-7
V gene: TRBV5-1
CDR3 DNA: TGCGCCAGCAGCGCGAGTGGGTTAGGAACCTACGAGCAGTACTTC
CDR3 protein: CASSASGLGTYEQYF

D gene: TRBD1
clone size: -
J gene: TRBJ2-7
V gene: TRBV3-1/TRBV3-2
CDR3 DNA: TGTGCCAGCAGCCCTGGGGACAGGGGGCACTACGAGCAGTACTTC
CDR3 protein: CASSPGDRGHYEQYF

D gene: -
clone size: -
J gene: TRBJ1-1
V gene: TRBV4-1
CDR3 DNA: TGCGCCAGCAGCCAAGTCCAGGGTCTGGGCACTGAAGCTTTCTTT
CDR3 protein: CASSQVQGLGTEAFF

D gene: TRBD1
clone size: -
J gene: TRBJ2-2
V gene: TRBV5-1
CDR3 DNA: TGCGCCAGCAGCCCCCCCGGGACAGGGTTCGCCGGGGAGCTGTTTTTT
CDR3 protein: CASSPPGTGFAGELFF

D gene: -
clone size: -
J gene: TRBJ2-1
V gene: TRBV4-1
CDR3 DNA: TGCGCCAGCAGCCAAGAATACAATGAGCAGTTCTTC
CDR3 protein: CASSQEYNEQFF

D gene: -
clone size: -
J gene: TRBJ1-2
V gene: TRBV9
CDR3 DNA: TGTGCCAGCAGCGTAGGGGGAGACTGGGGCTATGGCTACACCTTC
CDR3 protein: CASSVGGDWGYGYTF

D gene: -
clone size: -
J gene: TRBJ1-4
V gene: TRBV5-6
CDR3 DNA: TGTGCCAGCAGCTTGTACGCAGGCCTGGGGGAAAAACTGTTTTTT
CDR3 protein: CASSLYAGLGEKLFF

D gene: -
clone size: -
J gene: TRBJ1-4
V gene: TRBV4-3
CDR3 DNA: TGCGCCAGCAGCCAACCCGGGAGGACCCGGGGGCGGGAACTGTTTTTT
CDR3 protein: CASSQPGRTRGRELFF

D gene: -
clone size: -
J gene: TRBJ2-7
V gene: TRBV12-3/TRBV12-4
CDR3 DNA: TGTGCCAGCAGTTCCACGAGCTCCTACGAGCAGTACTTC
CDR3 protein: CASSSTSSYEQYF

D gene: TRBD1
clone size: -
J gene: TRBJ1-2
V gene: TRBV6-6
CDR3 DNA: TGTGCCAGCAGTTATCCCCAGGGGGGCATCTATGGCTACACCTTC
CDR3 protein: CASSYPQGGIYGYTF

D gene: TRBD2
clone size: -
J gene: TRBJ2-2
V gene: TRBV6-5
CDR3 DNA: TGTGCCAGCAGTTACGACGGGAGGTCCACCGGGGAGCTGTTTTTT
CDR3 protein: CASSYDGRSTGELFF

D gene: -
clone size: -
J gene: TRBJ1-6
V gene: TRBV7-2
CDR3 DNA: TGTGCCAGCAGCTCCTACCCTGGGGGGAGATATGGTTCACCCCTCCACTTT
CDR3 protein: CASSSYPGGRYGSPLHF

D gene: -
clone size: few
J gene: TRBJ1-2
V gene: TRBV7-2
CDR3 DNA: TGTGCCAGCAGCTTTTGGGGTAAATCCTCTGGCTACACCTTC
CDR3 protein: CASSFWGKSSGYTF

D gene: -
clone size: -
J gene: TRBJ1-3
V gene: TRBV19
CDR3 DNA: TGTGCCAGTAGCTGGGGGGGGATTGGAAACACCATATATTTT
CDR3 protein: CASSWGGIGNTIYF

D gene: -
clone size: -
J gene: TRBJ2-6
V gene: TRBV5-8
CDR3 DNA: TGTGCCAGCAGCTTGGGTAATAAGCCCGTCAACGTCCTGACTTTC
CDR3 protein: CASSLGNKPVNVLTF

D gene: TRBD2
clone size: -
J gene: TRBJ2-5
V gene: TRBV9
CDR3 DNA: TGTGCCAGCAGCGCCCTGGCGGGAGCAGAGACCCAGTACTTC
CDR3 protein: CASSALAGAETQYF

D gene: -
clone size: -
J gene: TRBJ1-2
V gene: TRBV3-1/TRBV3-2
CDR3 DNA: TGTGCCAGCAGCCAAGACTTAGAGGCTAACTATGGCTACACCTTC
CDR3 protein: CASSQDLEANYGYTF

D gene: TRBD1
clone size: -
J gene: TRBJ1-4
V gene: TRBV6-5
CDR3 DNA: TGTGCCAGCAGTAGAAGACAGGGGAGGGGTGAAAAACTGTTTTTT
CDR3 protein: CASSRRQGRGEKLFF

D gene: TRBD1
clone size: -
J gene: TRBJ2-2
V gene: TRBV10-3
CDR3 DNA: TGTGCCATCAGCGGGACAGCGAACACCGGGGAGCTGTTTTTT
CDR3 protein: CAISGTANTGELFF

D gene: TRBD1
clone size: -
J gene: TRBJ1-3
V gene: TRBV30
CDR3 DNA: TGTGCCTGGAGTTGGGGACAGGGGACCGGAAACACCATATATTTT
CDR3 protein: CAWSWGQGTGNTIYF

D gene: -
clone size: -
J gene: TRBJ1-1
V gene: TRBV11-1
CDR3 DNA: TGTGCCAGCAGCTACCTCCAGGGCGGTGAAGCTTTCTTT
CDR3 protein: CASSYLQGGEAFF

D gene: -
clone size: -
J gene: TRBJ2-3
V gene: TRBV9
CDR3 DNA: TGTGCCAGCAGCGTCTCCCCGGGGGGCAGTGGGGATACGCAGTATTTT
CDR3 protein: CASSVSPGGSGDTQYF

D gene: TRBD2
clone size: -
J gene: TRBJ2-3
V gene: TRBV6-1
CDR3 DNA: TGTGCCAGCAGTGACGGGACTAGCGGGAGGTATACGCAGTATTTT
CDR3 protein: CASSDGTSGRYTQYF

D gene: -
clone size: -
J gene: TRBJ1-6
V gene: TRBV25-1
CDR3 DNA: TGTGCCAGCAGTGGGCCCCCTAATTCACCCCTCCACTTT
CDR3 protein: CASSGPPNSPLHF

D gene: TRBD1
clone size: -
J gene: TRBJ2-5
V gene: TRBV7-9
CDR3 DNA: TGTGCCAGCAGCCCGCCGGGACAGGGAAGCGAGACCCAGTACTTC
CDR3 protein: CASSPPGQGSETQYF

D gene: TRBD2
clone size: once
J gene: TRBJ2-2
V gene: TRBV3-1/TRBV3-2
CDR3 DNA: TGTGCCAGCAGCCAGAACGGACTAGCGCGGAGCGGGGAGCTGTTTTTT
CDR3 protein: CASSQNGLARSGELFF

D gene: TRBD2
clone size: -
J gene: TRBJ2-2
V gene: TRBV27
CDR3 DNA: TGTGCCACCCGTTTGGGGGGGAGGACCGGGGAGCTGTTTTTT
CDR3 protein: CATRLGGRTGELFF

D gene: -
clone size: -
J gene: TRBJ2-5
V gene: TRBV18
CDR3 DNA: TGTGCCAGCTCACCGGGCGGGGAAGAGACCCAGTACTTC
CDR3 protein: CASSPGGEETQYF

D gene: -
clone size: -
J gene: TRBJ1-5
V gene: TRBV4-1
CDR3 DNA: TGCGCCAGCAGCCAATGGGAAGATCAGCCCCAGCATTTT
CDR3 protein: CASSQWEDQPQHF

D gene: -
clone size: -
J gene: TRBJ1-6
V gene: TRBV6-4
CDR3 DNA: TGTGCCAGACAAAGGATAGGCTATAATTCACCCCTCCACTTT
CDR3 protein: CARQRIGYNSPLHF